What follows are 20 T cell receptor beta chains derived from one specimen sequenced in a study of T cells in localized non-small cell lung cancer. The data were produced by immunoSEQ multiplex PCR, yet TCRdb's version contains in-frame clones alone and is incomplete. The repertoire includes approximately 54,000 clones, 86% of them detected once, and approximately 5.2% sits in the top ten. The sample was peripheral blood, taken before any cancer treatment. All receptors derive from a woman aged 40-69 years with stage I lung adenocarcinoma.

The rearrangement links TRBV6-6 to TRBJ1-5, with 8 bases matching TRBD1. Trimming cost V 6 bases and J 3 bases; bases outside gene matches: 7. CDR1 is MNHNY, CDR2 SVGAGI, per germline (reference sequence). The CDR3 spans 15 residues. CDR3 nucleotides: TGTGCCAGCAGACCAGCGACAGGGGCCAATCAGCCCCAGCATTTT. This codes for CASRPATGANQPQHF.

This chain connects TRBV5-6 to TRBJ2-3; D is uncertain. Germline V lookup: CDR1 SGHDT, CDR2 YYEEEE. This CDR3 region has 13 residues. V shed 0 bases and J shed 4 bases, with 6 bases lying between them. CDR3 in amino acids: CASSLGGSDTQYF. As DNA, the CDR3 is TGTGCCAGCAGCTTGGGGGGATCAGATACGCAGTATTTT.

CDR3 nucleotides: TGTGCCAGCAGCGACCCCCGGGGGGGATACTATGGCTACACCTTC. It specifies CASSDPRGGYYGYTF. V gene TRBV11-2 combines with J gene TRBJ1-2, with D maybe TRBD1 (5 bases). Germline values: CDR1 SGHAT, CDR2 FQNNGV. The CDR3 sequence is 15 residues long. V gave up 5 bases and J gave up 3 bases, with 16 bases separating them.

The sample holds one count of this clone. The rearrangement links TRBV27 to TRBJ2-1, with a tentative D call TRBD2 (6 bases). Germline V gene lookup returns CDR1 MNHEY and CDR2 SMNVEV (reference sequence). The CDR3 extends over 14 amino acids. V was shortened by 7 bases and J by 7 bases, with 17 bases between the two germline ends. This CDR3 is CASNPSWAGNEQFF. The CDR3 DNA reads TGTGCCAGCAACCCTTCATGGGCGGGGAATGAGCAGTTCTTC.

The chain links TRBV2 to TRBJ2-7; 12 nucleotides line up with TRBD2. The V segment lost 11 bases and the J segment 6 bases; nucleotides outside the gene matches: 14. Germline V gene sequence: CDR1 SNHLY, CDR2 FYNNEI. The CDR3 totals 15 residues. CDR3 nucleotides: TGTGCCTCAAGCGGTGCGGGACTAGCGGGTGGCGAGCAGTACTTC. Its protein product is CASSGAGLAGGEQYF.

The chain has TRBV30 and TRBJ1-6, with a tentative D call TRBD1 (6 bases). The CDR3 loop spans 13 amino acids. Germline CDR1 GTSNPN, CDR2 SVGIG (reference sequence). V shed 3 bases and J shed 7 bases, with 10 bases lying between them. The CDR3 loop is CAWSPGQNSPLHF. The CDR3 DNA is TGTGCCTGGAGCCCCGGACAGAATTCACCCCTCCACTTT. Variable domain in full (rest from reference TRBV30 and TRBJ1-6): SQTIHQWPATLVQPVGSPLSLECTVEGTSNPNLYWYRQAAGRGLQLLFYSVGIGQISSEVPQNLSASRPQDRQFILSSKKLLLSDSGFYLCAWSPGQNSPLHFGNGTRLTVT.

The chain uses TRBV7-6 and TRBJ2-3; TRBD2 matches at 8 bases. Per the germline V gene, CDR1 is SGHVS and CDR2 is FNYEAQ. The CDR3 loop spans 15 amino acids. With 5 bases clipped from V and 8 bases from J, the junction kept 12 bases outside the gene matches. The CDR3 protein is CASSEPGLESPTQYF. The DNA of the CDR3 is TGTGCCAGCAGCGAACCGGGACTAGAGTCCCCTACGCAGTATTTT.

The chain couples TRBV10-3 to TRBJ2-1; D might be TRBD2 (5 bases). Germline V CDR1 and CDR2: ENHRY, SYGVKD. Deletions cut 7 bases from V and 1 base from J, with 14 bases between. This CDR3 comprises 15 residues. CDR3 sequence: CAINSGERSYNEQFF. CDR3 bases: TGTGCCATCAATAGTGGGGAGCGATCCTACAATGAGCAGTTCTTC.

The chain carries TRBV9 and TRBJ2-1, with D possibly matching TRBD2 (5 bases). Germline V gene lookup returns CDR1 SGDLS and CDR2 YYNGEE. This CDR3 spans 14 amino acids. Trimming stripped 3 bases from V and 12 bases from J, with 19 bases between. CDR3 sequence reads: CASSAGDHPNRQFF. CDR3 sequence (DNA): TGTGCCAGCAGCGCCGGGGATCACCCTAATAGGCAGTTCTTC.

Here the CDR3 reads CASSQGAGDYGYTF. The CDR3 nucleotides are TGTGCCAGCAGCCAAGGGGCCGGAGACTATGGCTACACCTTC. The chain recombines TRBV5-4 with TRBJ1-2; TRBD1 is a possible D gene (5 bases). This CDR3 has 14 amino acids. The V end was cut by 4 bases, the J end by 3 bases, with 13 bases between. Per germline, CDR1 SGHNT and CDR2 YYREEE (reference sequence).

The CDR3 spells CASSFDGQYFNEQYF. In nucleotides, the CDR3 is TGTGCCAGCAGCTTTGATGGACAGTATTTCAACGAGCAGTACTTC. The V call is TRBV7-2, the J call TRBJ2-7, with a possible D match to TRBD1 (6 bases). Trimming removed 3 bases from V and 5 bases from J, with 17 bases in between. CDR1 and CDR2 (germline): SGHTA, FQGNSA. CDR3 length: 15 amino acids.

This chain joins TRBV11-1 and TRBJ1-1; tentatively, D is TRBD1 (5 bases). V was shortened by 2 bases and J by 5 bases, with 12 bases between the two germline ends. The CDR3 is 14 amino acids. Germline assignment: CDR1 SGHAT and CDR2 FQDESV (reference sequence). The CDR3 DNA sequence: TGTGCCAGCAGCTTAAATCAGGGTCGGACTGAAGCTTTCTTT. This codes for CASSLNQGRTEAFF.

This rearrangement joins TRBV5-6 to TRBJ2-1, with a weak D call TRBD1 (6 bases). The CDR3 spans 16 residues. Deletions cut 4 bases from V and 5 bases from J, with 19 bases between. Germline assignment: CDR1 SGHDT and CDR2 YYEEEE. The chain's CDR3 is CASSLLVGAGDNEQFF. CDR3 nucleotide sequence: TGTGCCAGCAGCCTCCTAGTGGGGGCAGGAGACAATGAGCAGTTCTTC.

V is TRBV5-1 and J is TRBJ2-7, with TRBD1 as a possible D gene (6 bases). V lost 4 bases, J lost 1 base, and 15 bases lay in between. The CDR3 runs 15 residues. From germline, CDR1 is SGHRS and CDR2 YFSETQ. Written as DNA, the CDR3 is TGCGCCAGCAGCGTTACACCGGGACAATCCTACGAGCAGTACTTC. It codes for CASSVTPGQSYEQYF.

The rearrangement uses TRBV7-2 and TRBJ2-1; 15 positions agree with TRBD2. This CDR3 has 16 amino acids. Germline V gene sequence: CDR1 SGHTA, CDR2 FQGNSA. J lost 10 bases, V lost 5 bases, and 9 bases had no gene match. DNA of the CDR3: TGTGCCAGCAGCCCGCCCGGACTAGCGGGGGGGGCGGAGCAGTTCTTC. Its protein product is CASSPPGLAGGAEQFF.

V and J are TRBV5-1 and TRBJ1-1, with 10 bases identical to TRBD1. The length of the CDR3 is 18 residues. Germline assignment: CDR1 SGHRS and CDR2 YFSETQ. The junction had 12 bases not matched to a gene; V was cut back by 4 bases and J by 0 bases. In nucleotides, the CDR3 is TGCGCCAGCAGCAAACGCGATGGGACAGGGGCCCTGAACACTGAAGCTTTCTTT. Its translation: CASSKRDGTGALNTEAFF. The full variable domain, in which reference TRBV5-1 and TRBJ1-1 provide the parts outside the CDR3, is KAGVTQTPRYLIKTRGQQVTLSCSPISGHRSVSWYQQTPGQGLQFLFEYFSETQRNKGNFPGRFSGRQFSNSRSEMNVSTLELGDSALYLCASSKRDGTGALNTEAFFGQGTRLTVV.

The chain couples TRBV18 to TRBJ1-2, with 9 nucleotides matching TRBD1. This CDR3 spans 14 amino acids. Germline V gives CDR1 KGHSH, CDR2 LQKENI. Trimming removed 4 bases from V and 4 bases from J; junction bases left unmatched: 4. The CDR3 spells CASSLGQGIYGYTF. The CDR3 nucleotides read TGTGCCAGCTCACTCGGACAGGGGATCTATGGCTACACCTTC.

V usage is TRBV1 and J usage is TRBJ2-7; the table names TRBD2, a call not compared with the DNA. TRBV1 is marked as a pseudogene. The CDR3 is made up of 12 amino acids. For the CDR3, the DNA is TGCACCAGCAGCCACGCGCTCTACGAGCAGTACTTC. This encodes CTSSHALYEQYF.

The rearrangement links TRBV2 to TRBJ2-3; D is possibly TRBD2 (5 bases). CDR1 SNHLY and CDR2 FYNNEI come from the germline V gene. The CDR3 length is 15 residues. V dropped 7 bases and J dropped 0 bases, with 14 bases sitting between them. The CDR3 sequence is CASNSRTGSTDTQYF. Here the CDR3 DNA reads TGTGCCAGCAATAGTCGAACGGGAAGCACAGATACGCAGTATTTT.

In its sample, this clone was seen a few times. The chain uses TRBV2 and TRBJ1-5; a possible D gene is TRBD1 (6 bases). The CDR3 is made up of 16 amino acids. Germline V CDR1 and CDR2: SNHLY, FYNNEI. Between the trimmed V and J ends, which lost 3 bases and 0 bases, there was a span of 12 bases. The CDR3: CASSELAGASNQPQHF. Written as DNA, the CDR3 is TGTGCCAGCAGTGAGCTGGCAGGGGCTAGCAATCAGCCCCAGCATTTT.